The next 24 T cell receptor beta chains were all read from a single sample in a study of blood T cells in healthy people across ages. A second PCR of roughly 7 to 11 cycles used a sample-barcoded 5' primer and a J-beta primer mix. TCRdb reprocessed the 5' RACE reads via MiXCR and lists one record per CDR3 protein. Found here are roughly 1,500,000 distinct CDR3 sequences, almost 35% of them singletons; the top ten hold around 11%. The specimen sequenced was blood. The receptor source for this set is a woman aged 30 to 39 in good health.

This clonotype was observed at least ten times. The rearrangement joins TRBV5-1 to TRBJ2-7; D call uncertain. V was cut by 0 bases and J by 6 bases, with 13 bases left in between. The germline gives CDR1 SGHRS, CDR2 YFSETQ. There are 14 residues in the CDR3. The CDR3 DNA is TGCGCCAGCAGCTTGGGATCGCCCGACGGCGAGCAGTACTTC. This gives the protein CASSLGSPDGEQYF.

V gene TRBV4-1 combines with J gene TRBJ2-1; D not certain. The CDR3 totals 14 residues. The V end was cut by 0 bases, the J end by 10 bases, with 13 bases between. In germline, CDR1 is MGHRA, CDR2 YSYEKL. Written as DNA, the CDR3 is TGCGCCAGCAGCCAAGATCAGAGCTCCTACGAGCAGTTCTTC. It is translated as CASSQDQSSYEQFF.

The chain has TRBV25-1 and TRBJ2-3, with 9 bases that match TRBD2. V shed 4 bases, J shed 2 bases, and the junction held 4 bases outside the gene matches. The CDR3 is 15 amino acids. Per the germline V gene, CDR1 is MGHDK and CDR2 is SYGVNS. CDR3 in DNA: TGTGCCAGCAGTGTGGCTAGCGGGGTCACAGATACGCAGTATTTT. Translation gives CASSVASGVTDTQYF.

This clonotype came up a few times. The chain combines TRBV20-1 with TRBJ2-1; TRBD2 aligns across 11 bases. CDR3 size: 15 residues. Germline assignment: CDR1 DFQATT and CDR2 SNEGSKA (reference sequence). The trim removed 0 bases at V and 9 bases at J, leaving 7 bases unmatched. In nucleotides, the CDR3 is TGCAGTGCTAGAGATCTAGCGGGGGGCTTGTGTGAGCAGTTCTTC. This encodes CSARDLAGGLCEQFF.

The rearrangement joins TRBV10-3 to TRBJ2-1; 8 bases align to TRBD2. The CDR3 has 15 amino acids. Germline V lookup: CDR1 ENHRY, CDR2 SYGVKD. Losses at the gene ends were 5 bases for V and 5 bases for J; bases not matched to a gene: 8. The CDR3, as DNA: TGTGCCATCAGTATATTGGGACTAGGGAACAATGAGCAGTTCTTC. Its protein product is CAISILGLGNNEQFF.

The CDR3 loop is CASSTGMATGADTQYF. The CDR3 bases are TGTGCCAGCAGTACCGGGATGGCTACGGGCGCAGATACGCAGTATTTT. The J gene is TRBJ2-3, the V gene TRBV12-3 or TRBV12-4; a weak D match, TRBD2 (5 bases). The V and J ends lost 5 bases and 4 bases respectively, with 19 bases between them. This CDR3 is built from 16 residues.

This clonotype was seen more than once but under ten times. The chain joins TRBV7-9 to TRBJ2-1; D may be TRBD2 (6 bases). The germline V and J ends were trimmed by 2 bases and 1 base, with 15 bases remaining between them. CDR3 length: 17 amino acids. Germline V gene data show CDR1 as SEHNR and CDR2 as FQNEAQ (reference sequence). CDR3 sequence (DNA): TGTGCCAGCAGCTTATGGAGGGGTCCCGGGTCCTACAATGAGCAGTTCTTC. Protein sequence: CASSLWRGPGSYNEQFF. Variable domain in full (rest from reference TRBV7-9 and TRBJ2-1): DTGVSQNPRHKITKRGQNVTFRCDPISEHNRLYWYRQTLGQGPEFLTYFQNEAQLEKSRLLSDRFSAERPKGSFSTLEIQRTEQGDSAMYLCASSLWRGPGSYNEQFFGPGTRLTVL.

The chain employs TRBV9 and TRBJ2-3, with 13 positions matching TRBD2. Losses at the gene ends were 5 bases for V and 1 base for J; bases not matched to a gene: 7. From germline, CDR1 is SGDLS and CDR2 YYNGEE. The CDR3 sequence is 17 residues long. CDR3 sequence (DNA): TGTGCCAGCAGTCATATTGGACTAGCGGGAGGCACAGATACGCAGTATTTT. This sequence encodes CASSHIGLAGGTDTQYF.

The chain uses TRBV5-7 and TRBJ2-1; TRBD2 agrees at 7 bases. TRBV5-7 is an ORF, with its function uncertain. V lost 1 base, J lost 8 bases, and 9 bases stayed unmatched. The CDR3 loop spans 15 amino acids. The DNA of the CDR3 is TGTGCCAGCAGCTTGACCTTGTGGGAGGGCGATGAGCAGTTCTTC. Its protein product is CASSLTLWEGDEQFF.

This clonotype was observed a few times. This chain connects TRBV2 to TRBJ2-3; 13 bases line up with TRBD2. CDR3 size: 16 residues. V lost 4 bases, J lost 6 bases, and 7 bases stayed unmatched. Germline CDR1 reads SNHLY; CDR2 reads FYNNEI. For the CDR3, the DNA is TGTGCCAGCAGTGTAACGACTAGCGGGGGGTCGGATACGCAGTATTTT. Encoded protein: CASSVTTSGGSDTQYF.

The chain has TRBV6-2 or TRBV6-3 and TRBJ2-3, with no clear D. V was pared by 4 bases and J by 3 bases, with 8 bases between. Germline CDR1 MNHEY, CDR2 SVGEGT. This CDR3 comprises 13 residues. The DNA of the CDR3 is TGTGCCAGCAGTTGGACCGAGACAGATACGCAGTATTTT. Protein: CASSWTETDTQYF.

The gene calls are TRBV30 and TRBJ1-1; TRBD1 matches at 7 bases. Germline CDR1 and CDR2: GTSNPN and SVGIG (reference sequence). The CDR3 extends over 14 amino acids. Unmatched junction bases numbered 7, after V lost 2 bases and J lost 4 bases. CDR3 nucleotides: TGTGCCTGGAGTTCGGTCAGGGGGGTCACTGAAGCTTTCTTT. As protein: CAWSSVRGVTEAFF.

The chain recombines TRBV7-9 with TRBJ2-7; a weak D match, TRBD1 (5 bases). The CDR3 sequence is 14 residues long. V was pared by 6 bases and J by 2 bases, with 14 bases between. Germline CDR1 and CDR2: SEHNR and FQNEAQ (reference sequence). The CDR3 protein is CASRPTRDPYEQYF. CDR3 nucleotide sequence: TGTGCCAGCAGGCCGACCAGGGATCCCTACGAGCAGTACTTC.

This clonotype turned up a few times. The chain combines TRBV5-1 with TRBJ2-5; 11 bases map to TRBD2. The CDR3 runs to 15 residues. Germline assignment: CDR1 SGHRS and CDR2 YFSETQ. After removal of 4 bases from V and 2 bases from J, the junction contained 4 bases not matched to a gene. The CDR3 is CASSPVAGGQETQYF. For the CDR3, the DNA is TGCGCCAGCAGCCCCGTAGCGGGGGGGCAAGAGACCCAGTACTTC.

This clonotype was seen more than once but under ten times. The chain couples TRBV5-1 to TRBJ2-7, with 9 bases matching TRBD2. Looked up from germline, CDR1 is SGHRS and CDR2 is YFSETQ. CDR3 length equals 15 residues. The J segment lost 7 bases and the V segment lost 4 bases, leaving 12 bases of the junction unmatched. CDR3 nucleotides: TGCGCCAGCAGCACGACTAGCGGAGGGACGGGAGAGCAGTACTTC. Protein: CASSTTSGGTGEQYF.

This clonotype was counted only a few times. This chain's CDR3 is CASTPDGGGGYTF. The CDR3 nucleotides read TGTGCCAGCACCCCAGACGGTGGAGGCGGCTACACCTTC. The chain carries TRBV7-9 and TRBJ1-2, with D unresolved. CDR1 is SEHNR, CDR2 FQNEAQ, per germline (reference sequence). With 7 bases removed from V and 8 bases from J, the gap between germline ends came to 17 bases. The CDR3 runs to 13 residues.

In its sample, this clonotype was seen a few times. The junction shows a germline mismatch at one end, possibly a read error. V gene TRBV27 combines with J gene TRBJ2-3; a possible D gene is TRBD1 (6 bases). The CDR3 has 14 amino acids. Germline CDR1 reads MNHEY; CDR2 reads SMNVEV (reference sequence). CDR3 residues: CAGRGGLSTDTQYF. The DNA of the CDR3 is TGTGCCGGCAGGGGCGGGCTGAGCACAGATACGCAGTATTTT.

V gene TRBV2 combines with J gene TRBJ1-5; D gene uncertain. The CDR3 is 13 residues long. The V end lost 5 bases, the J end lost 5 bases, and 10 bases lay between the germline ends. From germline, CDR1 is SNHLY and CDR2 FYNNEI. In DNA form, the CDR3 reads TGTGCCAGCAGTTACTCGAAATATCAGCCCCAGCATTTT. Protein: CASSYSKYQPQHF. The full variable domain, with the rest looked up from reference TRBV2 and TRBJ1-5, is EPEVTQTPSHQVTQMGQEVILRCVPISNHLYFYWYRQILGQKVEFLVSFYNNEISEKSEIFDDQFSVERPDGSNFTLKIRSTKLEDSAMYFCASSYSKYQPQHFGDGTRLSIL.

The chain links TRBV27 to TRBJ1-2; D is unresolved. Germline lookup yields CDR1 MNHEY and CDR2 SMNVEV (reference sequence). V was shortened by 5 bases and J by 5 bases, with 18 bases between the two germline ends. CDR3 length: 15 amino acids. This CDR3 reads CASSPDGIGVYGYTF. CDR3 in DNA: TGTGCCAGCAGTCCCGATGGCATAGGAGTATATGGCTACACCTTC.

The table lists this clonotype with a few counts. The chain couples TRBV5-1 to TRBJ2-7; D not certain. CDR3 length equals 15 residues. CDR1 and CDR2 from the germline V gene are SGHRS and YFSETQ. Trimming cost V 2 bases and J 1 base, with 13 bases left between them. The CDR3 nucleotides read TGCGCCAGCAGCTTAAGGGATCCTTCGTCCTACGAGCAGTACTTC. Its protein product is CASSLRDPSSYEQYF. Together with reference TRBV5-1 and TRBJ2-7, the CDR3 gives the full variable domain: KAGVTQTPRYLIKTRGQQVTLSCSPISGHRSVSWYQQTPGQGLQFLFEYFSETQRNKGNFPGRFSGRQFSNSRSEMNVSTLELGDSALYLCASSLRDPSSYEQYFGPGTRLTVT.

J is TRBJ2-2 and V is TRBV7-3; TRBD1 matches at 7 bases. After removal of 5 bases from V and 0 bases from J, the junction contained 12 bases not matched to a gene. The germline gives CDR1 SGHTA, CDR2 FQGTGA. The length of the CDR3 is 18 residues. CDR3 nucleotide sequence: TGTGCCAGCAGCCCATACCTTTCCGGGACAGCGAACACCGGGGAGCTGTTTTTT. This translates into CASSPYLSGTANTGELFF.

The J gene is TRBJ1-2, the V gene TRBV20-1; the match to TRBD1 covers 7 bases. The CDR3 has 18 residues. CDR1 DFQATT and CDR2 SNEGSKA come from the germline V gene (reference sequence). V was pared by 6 bases and J by 1 base, with 20 bases of the junction left unmatched. CDR3 DNA sequence: TGCAGTGCCCCCAACCCGGGACAGATAAACTATCGTAACTATGGCTACACCTTC. This encodes CSAPNPGQINYRNYGYTF.

This clonotype appeared a few times. The J gene is TRBJ1-4, the V gene TRBV7-3; D remains unclear. Germline assignment: CDR1 SGHTA and CDR2 FQGTGA. The CDR3 is 13 amino acids. V gave up 5 bases and J gave up 8 bases, with 12 bases separating them. For the CDR3, the DNA is TGTGCCAGCAGCCCCGGACCGGCGGAAAAACTGTTTTTT. Translation gives CASSPGPAEKLFF.

V usage is TRBV20-1 and J usage is TRBJ2-1; 10 bases fit TRBD2. The V gene's germline CDR1 is DFQATT and CDR2 SNEGSKA (reference sequence). V gave up 0 bases and J gave up 4 bases; unmatched junction bases: 15. The CDR3 loop spans 19 amino acids. CDR3 DNA: TGCAGTGCTAGAGATCCCGTCGCTAGCGGGAGTGAGATGTACAATGAGCAGTTCTTC. It is translated as CSARDPVASGSEMYNEQFF.